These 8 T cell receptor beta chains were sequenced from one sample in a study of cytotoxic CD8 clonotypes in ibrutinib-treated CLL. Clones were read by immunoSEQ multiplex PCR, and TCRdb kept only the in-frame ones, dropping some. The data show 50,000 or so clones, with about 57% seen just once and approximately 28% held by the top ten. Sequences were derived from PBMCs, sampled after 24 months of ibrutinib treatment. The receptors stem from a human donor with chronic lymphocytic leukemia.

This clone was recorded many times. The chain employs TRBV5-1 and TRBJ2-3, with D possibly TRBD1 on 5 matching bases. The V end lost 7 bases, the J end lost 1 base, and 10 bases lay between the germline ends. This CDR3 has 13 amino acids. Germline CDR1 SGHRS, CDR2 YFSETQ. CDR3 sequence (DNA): TGCGCCAGCGGGCAGGGTGGCACAGATACGCAGTATTTT. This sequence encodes CASGQGGTDTQYF.

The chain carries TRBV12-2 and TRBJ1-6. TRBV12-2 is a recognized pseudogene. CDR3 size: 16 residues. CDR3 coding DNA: TGTGCAAGTCCCAGGGGGGGAACAGTGGGTAATTCACCCCTCCACTTT. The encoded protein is CASPRGGTVGNSPLHF.

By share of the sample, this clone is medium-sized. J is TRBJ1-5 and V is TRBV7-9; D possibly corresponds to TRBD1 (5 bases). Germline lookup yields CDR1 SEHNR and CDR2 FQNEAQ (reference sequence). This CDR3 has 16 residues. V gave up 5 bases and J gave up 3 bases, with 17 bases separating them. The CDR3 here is CASSTDGAGFNQPQHF. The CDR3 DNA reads TGTGCCAGCAGCACCGACGGGGCAGGCTTCAATCAGCCCCAGCATTTT.

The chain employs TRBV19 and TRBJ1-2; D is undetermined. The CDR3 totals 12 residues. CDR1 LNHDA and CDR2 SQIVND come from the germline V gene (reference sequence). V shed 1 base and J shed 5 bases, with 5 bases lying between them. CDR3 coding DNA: TGTGCCAGTAGTATAGCCGGGTATGGCTACACCTTC. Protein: CASSIAGYGYTF.

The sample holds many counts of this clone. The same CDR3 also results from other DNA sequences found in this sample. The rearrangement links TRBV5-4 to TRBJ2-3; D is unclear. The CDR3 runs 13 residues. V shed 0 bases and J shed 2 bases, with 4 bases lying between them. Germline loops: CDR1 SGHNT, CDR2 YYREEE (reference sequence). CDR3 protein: CASSLAPTDTQYF. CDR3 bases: TGTGCCAGCAGCTTGGCCCCCACAGATACGCAGTATTTT.

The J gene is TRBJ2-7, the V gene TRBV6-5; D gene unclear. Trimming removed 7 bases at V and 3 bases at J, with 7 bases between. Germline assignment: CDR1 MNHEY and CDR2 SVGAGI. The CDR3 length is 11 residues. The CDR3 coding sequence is TGTGCCAGCACTAATAACTACGAGCAGTACTTC. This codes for CASTNNYEQYF.

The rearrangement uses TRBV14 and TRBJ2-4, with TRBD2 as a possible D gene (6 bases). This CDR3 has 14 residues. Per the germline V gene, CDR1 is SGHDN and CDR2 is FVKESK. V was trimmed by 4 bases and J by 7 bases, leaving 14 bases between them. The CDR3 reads CASSPDTSLNIQYF. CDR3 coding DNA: TGTGCCAGCAGCCCAGACACTAGCCTGAACATTCAGTACTTC.

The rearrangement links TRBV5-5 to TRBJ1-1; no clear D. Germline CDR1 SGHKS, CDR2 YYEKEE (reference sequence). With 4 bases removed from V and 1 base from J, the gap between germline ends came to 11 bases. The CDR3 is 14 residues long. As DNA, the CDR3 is TGTGCCAGCAGCCCCCCCCGGCAGAACACTGAAGCTTTCTTT. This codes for CASSPPRQNTEAFF. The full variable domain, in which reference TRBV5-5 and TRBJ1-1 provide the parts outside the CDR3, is DAGVTQSPTHLIKTRGQQVTLRCSPISGHKSVSWYQQVLGQGPQFIFQYYEKEERGRGNFPDRFSARQFPNYSSELNVNALLLGDSALYLCASSPPRQNTEAFFGQGTRLTVV.